The 22 T cell receptor beta chains in this list originate from one sample, sequenced in a study of blood T cells in healthy people across ages. A sample-barcoded 5' primer and a J-beta primer mix were used in a second PCR of roughly 6 to 11 cycles. MiXCR was run by TCRdb on the 5' RACE reads, yielding one entry per CDR3 protein. Of some 860,000 distinct CDR3 sequences in the sample, about 61% were seen once. Sequencing used blood. The receptors stem from a man aged 35-49 years in good health.

This chain connects TRBV7-2 to TRBJ2-7; the match to TRBD1 covers 11 bases. J lost 0 bases, V lost 5 bases, and 9 bases had no gene match. CDR1 is SGHTA and CDR2 is FQGNSA in the germline V gene. This CDR3 is built from 17 residues. CDR3 region: CASSRTGGTASSYEQYF. The CDR3 coding sequence is TGTGCCAGCAGCCGGACAGGGGGCACCGCGAGCTCCTACGAGCAGTACTTC.

This clonotype was picked up many times. V gene TRBV7-2 combines with J gene TRBJ2-7, with TRBD2 matching 9 bases. The germline gives CDR1 SGHTA, CDR2 FQGNSA. With V trimmed by 2 bases and J by 7 bases, 6 bases remained unmatched. The CDR3 has 14 residues. CDR3 region: CASSLKREVGEQYF. The CDR3 nucleotides read TGTGCCAGCAGCTTAAAGCGGGAGGTGGGGGAGCAGTACTTC.

In its sample, this clonotype was seen once. The chain combines TRBV27 with TRBJ2-1, with D possibly TRBD1 on 6 matching bases. CDR1 is MNHEY and CDR2 is SMNVEV in the germline V gene (reference sequence). The CDR3 consists of 14 residues. V lost 6 bases and J 8 bases, leaving 17 bases between the germline ends. CDR3 DNA sequence: TGTGCCAGCAGCCCATCACAGGGTTGGGATGAGCAGTTCTTC. Its protein is CASSPSQGWDEQFF.

This clonotype was seen more than once but under ten times. V usage is TRBV7-2 and J usage is TRBJ2-7, with TRBD2 matching 7 bases. V was clipped by 1 base and J by 2 bases; unmatched bases: 5. Germline V CDR1 and CDR2: SGHTA, FQGNSA. The CDR3 runs to 15 residues. The DNA of the CDR3 is TGTGCCAGCAGCTTAGGGACTAGAGCCACCTACGAGCAGTACTTC. Residues: CASSLGTRATYEQYF.

This chain links TRBV6-1 with TRBJ1-2, with a tentative D call TRBD1 (5 bases). The CDR3 is 14 amino acids. Germline V gives CDR1 MNHNS, CDR2 SASEGT. The germline V and J ends were trimmed by 8 bases and 2 bases, with 15 bases remaining between them. CDR3 coding DNA: TGTGCCAGCGGAGGGTCCCGGGACAACTATGGCTACACCTTC. It translates to CASGGSRDNYGYTF.

This chain connects TRBV15 to TRBJ2-6, with TRBD1 as a possible D gene (5 bases). The CDR3 loop spans 15 amino acids. Germline values: CDR1 LNHNV, CDR2 YYDKDF (reference sequence). Trimming removed 5 bases from V and 1 base from J, with 9 bases in between. CDR3 protein: CATSYAGSGANVLTF. The CDR3 DNA reads as TGTGCCACCAGCTACGCAGGGTCTGGGGCCAACGTCCTGACTTTC. Supplemented by reference TRBV15 and TRBJ2-6, the full variable domain reads DAMVIQNPRYQVTQFGKPVTLSCSQTLNHNVMYWYQQKSSQAPKLLFHYYDKDFNNEADTPDNFQSRRPNTSFCFLDIRSPGLGDTAMYLCATSYAGSGANVLTFGAGSRLTVL.

The V call is TRBV15, the J call TRBJ2-1; D is undetermined. V lost 2 bases, J lost 5 bases, and 10 bases lay in between. The germline gives CDR1 LNHNV, CDR2 YYDKDF (reference sequence). The CDR3 sequence is 14 residues long. DNA of the CDR3: TGTGCCACCAGCAGACCGCTTCAACACAATGAGCAGTTCTTC. Its protein is CATSRPLQHNEQFF.

The chain carries TRBV29-1 and TRBJ1-2; D not resolved. Germline-derived CDR1 and CDR2 are SQVTM and ANQGSEA. This CDR3 has 12 amino acids. Trimming stripped 7 bases from V and 6 bases from J, with 15 bases between. The CDR3 loop reads CSGTSGFDGYTF. The CDR3 nucleotides are TGCAGCGGAACCAGCGGATTTGATGGCTACACCTTC.

This clonotype occurred a few times. This chain uses TRBV12-3 or TRBV12-4 with TRBJ2-3; 7 nucleotides agree with TRBD1. V shed 3 bases, J shed 5 bases, and the junction held 5 bases outside the gene matches. This CDR3 spans 14 amino acids. Here the CDR3 reads CASSLGTVLDTQYF. The DNA of the CDR3 is TGTGCCAGCAGTTTGGGGACAGTATTAGATACGCAGTATTTT.

J is TRBJ2-7 and V is TRBV29-1; 9 bases are shared with TRBD1. Germline V gene data show CDR1 as SQVTM and CDR2 as ANQGSEA. V was clipped by 3 bases and J by 6 bases; unmatched bases: 6. The CDR3 has 13 residues. CDR3 bases: TGCAGCGTTGACGGGACAGGGTTTGGCGAGCAGTACTTC. This gives the protein CSVDGTGFGEQYF.

The chain carries TRBV7-2 and TRBJ1-5; D is perhaps TRBD1 (5 bases). The CDR3 loop spans 15 amino acids. Per the germline V gene, CDR1 is SGHTA and CDR2 is FQGNSA. V lost 6 bases, J lost 0 bases, and 12 bases lay in between. The CDR3 here is CASSYTGSSNQPQHF. Written as DNA, the CDR3 is TGTGCCAGCAGTTATACAGGATCTAGCAATCAGCCCCAGCATTTT.

The chain has TRBV5-1 and TRBJ1-1, with D hard to call. Trimming removed 4 bases from V and 3 bases from J, with 16 bases in between. There are 15 residues in the CDR3. Germline CDR1 SGHRS, CDR2 YFSETQ. The CDR3 here is CASSIFTGKDTEAFF. In DNA form, the CDR3 reads TGCGCCAGCAGCATATTTACGGGGAAGGACACTGAAGCTTTCTTT.

This chain connects TRBV20-1 to TRBJ1-4; 7 bases align to TRBD1. The CDR3 has 16 residues. J lost 5 bases, V lost 3 bases, and 12 bases had no gene match. CDR1 DFQATT and CDR2 SNEGSKA come from the germline V gene (reference sequence). The CDR3 sequence is CSASDRRQGSNEKLFF. CDR3 nucleotides: TGCAGTGCTAGCGATAGACGACAGGGCAGCAATGAAAAACTGTTTTTT.

This chain connects TRBV7-2 to TRBJ2-1; perhaps TRBD2 as D (5 bases). V was shortened by 5 bases and J by 12 bases, with 17 bases between the two germline ends. The CDR3 is 13 residues long. The germline CDR1 and CDR2 sequences are SGHTA and FQGNSA. CDR3 residues: CASSPTTAVRQFF. The CDR3 nucleotides read TGTGCCAGCAGCCCCACTACAGCGGTCAGGCAGTTCTTC.

The rearrangement links TRBV12-3 or TRBV12-4 to TRBJ2-6, with D perhaps TRBD1 or TRBD2 (5 bases each). V was cut by 5 bases and J by 2 bases, with 10 bases left in between. The CDR3 contains 15 residues. The CDR3 sequence is CASSRDGPGANVLTF. CDR3 sequence (DNA): TGTGCCAGCAGTCGGGACGGCCCTGGGGCCAACGTCCTGACTTTC.

The chain carries TRBV15 and TRBJ2-3; no clear D. In germline, CDR1 is LNHNV, CDR2 YYDKDF (reference sequence). The CDR3 is 15 amino acids. Trimming removed 0 bases from V and 2 bases from J, with 9 bases in between. CDR3 sequence (DNA): TGTGCCACCAGCAGAGACGCGACATACACAGATACGCAGTATTTT. Amino acids: CATSRDATYTDTQYF.

This clonotype was picked up a small number of times. The chain is built from TRBV7-9 and TRBJ1-6; a weak D match, TRBD1 (5 bases). CDR3 size: 15 residues. Trimming shortened V by 4 bases and J by 2 bases, and 9 bases separated the two germline ends. The germline CDR1 and CDR2 sequences are SEHNR and FQNEAQ (reference sequence). The CDR3 here is CASSSRQTYNSPLHF. For the CDR3, the DNA is TGTGCCAGCAGCTCAAGACAGACCTATAATTCACCCCTCCACTTT.

The chain uses TRBV20-1 and TRBJ2-1; 11 bases fit TRBD2. The germline CDR1 and CDR2 sequences are DFQATT and SNEGSKA (reference sequence). V lost 4 bases, J lost 7 bases, and 12 bases stayed unmatched. The length of the CDR3 is 16 residues. Here the CDR3 reads CSAISPTSGTGNEQFF. CDR3 sequence (DNA): TGCAGTGCTATCAGCCCGACTAGCGGGACCGGTAATGAGCAGTTCTTC.

The chain couples TRBV6-2 or TRBV6-3 to TRBJ2-1; no definite D call. V was trimmed by 7 bases and J by 0 bases, leaving 25 bases between them. This CDR3 has 19 amino acids. Germline lookup yields CDR1 MNHEY and CDR2 SVGEGT. In nucleotides, the CDR3 is TGTGCCAGCAATGAGATGCGTGGCGGCCGGAGCGCCTCCTACAATGAGCAGTTCTTC. This codes for CASNEMRGGRSASYNEQFF.

The chain has TRBV2 and TRBJ2-7; possible D gene TRBD1, 5 bases. Judging by the DNA end, TRBJ2-5 fits better; the J call may be wrong. The CDR3 covers 14 residues. CDR1 is SNHLY and CDR2 is FYNNEI in the germline V gene. The CDR3 DNA reads as TGTGCCAGCAGTGAGTGGATGGGGCAGGAGACCCAGTACTTC. This gives the protein CASSEWMGQETQYF.

This clonotype was detected only once. The chain is built from TRBV27 and TRBJ2-1; tentatively, D is TRBD1 or TRBD2 (7 bases each). V gave up 2 bases and J gave up 12 bases, with 20 bases separating them. This CDR3 has 15 residues. Germline CDR1 MNHEY, CDR2 SMNVEV (reference sequence). The CDR3 here is CASSLIGGAGRRQFF. The CDR3 bases are TGTGCCAGCAGTTTAATAGGGGGCGCCGGGAGGAGGCAGTTCTTC.

The chain is built from TRBV28 and TRBJ2-7, with TRBD1 identical over 9 bases. With 5 bases clipped from V and 4 bases from J, the junction kept 6 bases outside the gene matches. Germline V gene sequence: CDR1 MDHEN, CDR2 SYDVKM. The CDR3 loop spans 14 amino acids. The CDR3 DNA follows: TGTGCCAGCAGTGAAGCGGGACAGGGTTACGAGCAGTACTTC. Protein: CASSEAGQGYEQYF.